Detailed here is one TCR beta chain. This specimen comes from a study of T cells expressing NK-cell markers. TCRdb re-called the 5' RACE reads; every CDR3 protein appears as one record, without DNA. This repertoire includes 200,000 to 300,000 distinct CDR3 sequences. This CDR3 contains 15 residues. Germline V lookup: CDR1 MNHEY, CDR2 SVGEGT. This chain links TRBV6-2 or TRBV6-3 with TRBJ2-3; with no DNA, the TCRdb D assignment of TRBD2 cannot be verified. This receptor was obtained from a man younger than 35 in good health. The sequencing sample was made of blood T cells: a sorted CD56 or NKG2C T cell subset, CD4+ or CD8+ T cells, or bulk PBMC T cells (not recorded which). This CDR3 is CASSDSGSGSDTQYF.